Each of the 31 T cell receptor beta chains below was sequenced from the same sample in a study of control samples from healthy donors and cancer patients. Profiling relied on immunoSEQ multiplex PCR, and the TCRdb table lists in-frame clones only, not all of them. This sample carries tens of thousands of clones, roughly 90% of them seen once, and the ten largest clones take about 14%. The sample comprised PBMCs. These receptors were obtained from a man in his sixties with head and neck cancer.

This chain joins TRBV9 and TRBJ1-3; D is possibly TRBD1 (5 bases). Trimming shortened V by 4 bases and J by 0 bases, and 17 bases separated the two germline ends. There are 17 residues in the CDR3. Germline V CDR1 and CDR2: SGDLS, YYNGEE. CDR3 sequence reads: CASSNAEGLVSGNTIYF. CDR3 DNA sequence: TGTGCCAGCAGCAATGCTGAGGGGCTCGTCTCTGGAAACACCATATATTTT.

The genes are TRBV5-4 and TRBJ2-1; 8 bases match TRBD2. The CDR3 sequence is 15 residues long. Germline loops: CDR1 SGHNT, CDR2 YYREEE (reference sequence). The V and J ends lost 0 bases and 4 bases, in that order; junction bases with no gene match: 3. CDR3 loop: CASSLGTSGYNEQFF. CDR3 in DNA: TGTGCCAGCAGCTTGGGCACTAGCGGATACAATGAGCAGTTCTTC.

The rearrangement uses TRBV3-1 (or the pseudogene TRBV3-2) and TRBJ2-7; the D gene is possibly TRBD1 (7 bases). The CDR3 has 14 amino acids. V was shortened by 8 bases and J by 3 bases, with 17 bases between the two germline ends. Germline V gene sequence: CDR1 LGHDT, CDR2 YNNKEL (reference sequence). CDR3: CASGRGTAVYEQYF. Written as DNA, the CDR3 is TGTGCCAGCGGACGCGGGACAGCAGTCTACGAGCAGTACTTC.

The genes are TRBV30 and TRBJ1-5; 8 nucleotides agree with TRBD1. The ends lost 2 bases at V and 2 bases at J; junction bases unmatched: 8. Germline CDR1 is GTSNPN and CDR2 is SVGIG (reference sequence). This CDR3 contains 16 residues. CDR3 sequence reads: CAWSYRSQGGNQPQHF. The CDR3 DNA reads TGTGCCTGGAGTTATAGATCACAGGGGGGCAATCAGCCCCAGCATTTT.

There are a few counts of this clone. The chain links TRBV21-1 to TRBJ2-1; the table assigns TRBD2, which was not confirmed against the DNA. TRBV21-1 is a listed pseudogene. The CDR3 covers 14 residues. For the CDR3, the DNA is TGTGCCAGCAGCAAAGAATCGCGGGGGGATGAGCAGTTCTTC. It encodes CASSKESRGDEQFF.

CDR3 region: CASSGGRGRLENTEAFF. The CDR3 DNA reads TGTGCCAGCAGCGGCGGCAGGGGGCGTCTTGAGAACACTGAAGCTTTCTTT. The V gene is TRBV9, the J gene TRBJ1-1; TRBD1 matches at 8 bases. The germline CDR1 and CDR2 sequences are SGDLS and YYNGEE. V lost 3 bases to trimming and J lost 1 base; unmatched junction nucleotides: 11. The CDR3 covers 17 residues.

Only one count was recorded for this clone. The rearrangement links TRBV6-5 to TRBJ2-7; 14 bases are shared with TRBD2. Germline loops: CDR1 MNHEY, CDR2 SVGAGI. The ends lost 6 bases at V and 13 bases at J; junction bases unmatched: 8. This CDR3 region has 13 residues. CDR3 residues: CASSLGTSGSHYF. For the CDR3, the DNA is TGTGCCAGCAGCCTCGGGACTAGCGGGAGCCATTACTTC.

The chain employs TRBV5-1 and TRBJ2-1, with D possibly being TRBD1 (8 bases). This CDR3 is 16 amino acids long. V dropped 4 bases and J dropped 0 bases, with 14 bases sitting between them. Germline-derived CDR1 and CDR2 are SGHRS and YFSETQ. The CDR3 loop reads CASSEQGGNSYNEQFF. CDR3 in DNA: TGCGCCAGCAGCGAACAGGGGGGGAACTCCTACAATGAGCAGTTCTTC.

This chain joins TRBV7-8 and TRBJ2-7, with a possible D match to TRBD1 (6 bases). The CDR3 is made up of 18 amino acids. The V gene lost 2 bases and the J gene lost 2 bases, with 22 bases spanning the gap. Looked up from germline, CDR1 is SGHVS and CDR2 is FQNEAQ. Written as DNA, the CDR3 is TGTGCCAGCAGCTTATTTATTGGTTGGGGGCCTACTCCCTACGAGCAGTACTTC. Translated, it gives CASSLFIGWGPTPYEQYF. The variable domain in full, completed from reference TRBV7-8 and TRBJ2-7, reads GAGVSQSPRYKVAKRGQDVALRCDPISGHVSLFWYQQALGQGPEFLTYFQNEAQLDKSGLPSDRFFAERPEGSVSTLKIQRTQQEDSAVYLCASSLFIGWGPTPYEQYFGPGTRLTVT.

The CDR3, as DNA: TGTGCCAGCAGCTTAATGGGGGTAGGAGCGGCTAATGAAAAACTGTTTTTT. This gives the protein CASSLMGVGAANEKLFF. This sequence joins TRBV7-2 and TRBJ1-4, with D maybe TRBD1 (5 bases). This CDR3 contains 17 residues. Germline CDR1 is SGHTA and CDR2 is FQGNSA. Deletions cut 2 bases from V and 3 bases from J, with 16 bases between.

This chain connects TRBV5-6 to TRBJ2-5; D ambiguous. The V end lost 2 bases, the J end lost 0 bases, and 14 bases lay between the germline ends. CDR3 length: 16 residues. CDR1 and CDR2 (germline): SGHDT, YYEEEE. CDR3 coding DNA: TGTGCCAGCAGCTTAGTTGTAGGAAACTACCAAGAGACCCAGTACTTC. Translating gives CASSLVVGNYQETQYF.

This chain links TRBV7-9 with TRBJ1-2, with no clear D. The CDR3 is 15 residues long. In germline, CDR1 is SEHNR, CDR2 FQNEAQ (reference sequence). V lost 5 bases to trimming and J lost 6 bases, with 19 bases between them. The DNA of the CDR3 is TGTGCCAGCAGCACCTTCGGACGGCCCGCAGATGGCTACACCTTC. This codes for CASSTFGRPADGYTF.

V gene TRBV7-2 combines with J gene TRBJ2-3; 7 positions match TRBD2. V lost 5 bases, J lost 4 bases, and 6 bases stayed unmatched. Germline V gene lookup returns CDR1 SGHTA and CDR2 FQGNSA. The CDR3 length is 14 residues. This CDR3 is CASSRTRSADTQYF. The DNA for the CDR3 is TGTGCCAGCAGCCGGACTAGGAGCGCAGATACGCAGTATTTT.

The chain couples TRBV27 to TRBJ1-1; 7 nucleotides align to TRBD1. Germline values: CDR1 MNHEY, CDR2 SMNVEV (reference sequence). CDR3 length: 14 residues. The V and J ends lost 5 bases and 4 bases, in that order; junction bases with no gene match: 7. In nucleotides, the CDR3 is TGTGCCAGCAGTCCACGACAGGGATCCACTGAAGCTTTCTTT. This encodes CASSPRQGSTEAFF.

This clone was seen only once. The J gene is TRBJ1-6, the V gene TRBV25-1, with D hard to call. Looked up from germline, CDR1 is MGHDK and CDR2 is SYGVNS. The CDR3 has 12 residues. Trimming removed 0 bases at V and 6 bases at J, with 0 bases between. CDR3 loop: CASSEYNSPLHF. In DNA, the CDR3 is TGTGCCAGCAGTGAATATAATTCACCCCTCCACTTT.

The chain uses TRBV28 and TRBJ2-1, with 11 bases that match TRBD2. The ends lost 5 bases at V and 15 bases at J; junction bases unmatched: 3. This CDR3 is 11 amino acids long. Germline V lookup: CDR1 MDHEN, CDR2 SYDVKM. CDR3 DNA: TGTGCCAGCAGTGATAGCGGGAGGGTGTTCTTC. It yields the protein CASSDSGRVFF.

The J gene is TRBJ2-1, the V gene TRBV6-2 or TRBV6-3; tentative D call: TRBD2 (6 bases). The CDR3 is 14 residues long. Germline V lookup: CDR1 MNHEY, CDR2 SVGEGT. Deletions cut 5 bases from V and 1 base from J, with 9 bases between. The CDR3 DNA is TGTGCCAGCAGTCGGGGGAATTCCTACAATGAGCAGTTCTTC. As protein: CASSRGNSYNEQFF.

About this clone itself: Other nucleotide sequences in the sample specify the same CDR3. This chain links TRBV19 with TRBJ1-5; D gene uncertain. The CDR3 totals 15 residues. The V and J ends lost 6 bases and 2 bases respectively, with 14 bases between them. Looked up from germline, CDR1 is LNHDA and CDR2 is SQIVND (reference sequence). CDR3 coding DNA: TGTGCCAGTAGGGCCGGGTTCGGGGGCAATCAGCCCCAGCATTTT. Protein sequence: CASRAGFGGNQPQHF.

The chain is built from TRBV28 and TRBJ2-3; D not certain. CDR1 and CDR2 from the germline V gene are MDHEN and SYDVKM. The CDR3 totals 12 residues. The germline V and J ends were trimmed by 3 bases and 5 bases, with 6 bases remaining between them. The CDR3 spells CASSFWKDTQYF. CDR3 DNA: TGTGCCAGCAGTTTTTGGAAAGATACGCAGTATTTT.

The chain is built from TRBV19 and TRBJ2-2; maybe TRBD2 (6 bases). The germline gives CDR1 LNHDA, CDR2 SQIVND (reference sequence). Trimming took 4 bases from V and 6 from J, leaving 9 bases between them. This CDR3 contains 13 residues. The CDR3 protein is CASSTSAAGELFF. The CDR3 DNA sequence: TGTGCCAGTAGTACTAGCGCGGCCGGGGAGCTGTTTTTT. The full variable domain, completed using reference TRBV19 and TRBJ2-2, is DGGITQSPKYLFRKEGQNVTLSCEQNLNHDAMYWYRQDPGQGLRLIYYSQIVNDFQKGDIAEGYSVSREKKESFPLTVTSAQKNPTAFYLCASSTSAAGELFFGEGSRLTVL.

The J gene is TRBJ1-4, the V gene TRBV4-1; TRBD1 agrees at 8 bases. The CDR3 consists of 16 residues. Germline V lookup: CDR1 MGHRA, CDR2 YSYEKL. V lost 3 bases, J lost 4 bases, and 7 bases stayed unmatched. In DNA form, the CDR3 reads TGCGCCAGCAGCCAGTTCCGACAGGGGATTAATGAAAAACTGTTTTTT. This sequence encodes CASSQFRQGINEKLFF.

The chain carries TRBV14 and TRBJ1-2; TRBD1 aligns across 8 bases. The CDR3 is made up of 18 amino acids. Germline CDR1 and CDR2: SGHDN and FVKESK. The trim removed 4 bases at V and 7 bases at J, leaving 20 bases unmatched. The CDR3: CASSLLPTGATGGGGYTF. CDR3 sequence (DNA): TGTGCCAGCAGCCTCCTGCCGACAGGGGCTACCGGGGGTGGTGGCTACACCTTC.

The rearrangement joins TRBV2 to TRBJ1-5; 8 bases map to TRBD1. CDR1 is SNHLY and CDR2 is FYNNEI in the germline V gene. This CDR3 region has 15 residues. V trimming: 1 base; J trimming: 7 bases; junction bases outside the gene matches: 6. The CDR3 sequence: CASSEEETGGQPQHF. The CDR3 DNA reads as TGTGCCAGCAGTGAAGAGGAAACAGGGGGGCAGCCCCAGCATTTT. Full variable domain (rest looked up from reference TRBV2 and TRBJ1-5): EPEVTQTPSHQVTQMGQEVILRCVPISNHLYFYWYRQILGQKVEFLVSFYNNEISEKSEIFDDQFSVERPDGSNFTLKIRSTKLEDSAMYFCASSEEETGGQPQHFGDGTRLSIL.

This sequence joins TRBV6-2 or TRBV6-3 and TRBJ2-7; possible D gene TRBD1, 5 bases. Trimming cost V 1 base and J 3 bases, with 16 bases left between them. From germline, CDR1 is MNHEY and CDR2 SVGEGT. There are 16 residues in the CDR3. The CDR3 is CASSYWLRRTNYEQYF. The CDR3 DNA reads as TGTGCCAGCAGTTACTGGCTGCGCAGGACAAACTACGAGCAGTACTTC.

The genes are TRBV9 and TRBJ2-3; 9 bases match TRBD1. Germline-derived CDR1 and CDR2 are SGDLS and YYNGEE. J was trimmed by 0 bases and V by 10 bases; bases with no gene match: 6. This CDR3 is 14 amino acids long. The CDR3 reads CAGQGPASTDTQYF. In nucleotides, the CDR3 is TGTGCCGGACAGGGGCCAGCCAGCACAGATACGCAGTATTTT.

V is TRBV27 and J is TRBJ2-5; D remains ambiguous. From germline, CDR1 is MNHEY and CDR2 SMNVEV (reference sequence). The V end was cut by 5 bases, the J end by 5 bases, with 24 bases between. The CDR3 length is 17 residues. The CDR3 coding sequence is TGTGCCAGCAGTCGTTGGTCCGCGCGAACCTACACGGAGACCCAGTACTTC. Its protein product is CASSRWSARTYTETQYF.

The chain carries TRBV5-1 and TRBJ2-1; TRBD1 matches at 7 bases. The CDR3 runs 13 residues. With 0 bases clipped from V and 8 bases from J, the junction kept 2 bases outside the gene matches. Germline values: CDR1 SGHRS, CDR2 YFSETQ. CDR3 loop: CASSLGGQHEQFF. The CDR3 nucleotides read TGCGCCAGCAGCTTGGGGGGACAGCATGAGCAGTTCTTC.

J is TRBJ1-2 and V is TRBV18; 7 bases are shared with TRBD1. CDR3 length equals 14 residues. The germline V gene encodes CDR1 KGHSH and CDR2 LQKENI. Trimming took 2 bases from V and 4 from J; bases not matched to a gene: 4. The CDR3 sequence: CASSPDRESYGYTF. The CDR3 DNA reads as TGTGCCAGCTCACCAGACAGGGAGAGCTATGGCTACACCTTC.

In this sample, this clone turned up once. The V and J genes are TRBV11-1 and TRBJ1-1; weak D call: TRBD1 (6 bases). This CDR3 is built from 14 residues. Germline lookup yields CDR1 SGHAT and CDR2 FQDESV (reference sequence). V shed 6 bases and J shed 3 bases, with 14 bases lying between them. CDR3: CASSRGQGYTEAFF. The CDR3 DNA sequence: TGTGCCAGCAGTCGAGGCCAGGGGTACACTGAAGCTTTCTTT.

DNA for the CDR3: TGTGCCAGCAGCCAAGGGACCATATTCAATCAGCCCCAGCATTTT. Translated, it gives CASSQGTIFNQPQHF. This chain links TRBV4-2 with TRBJ1-5; D is undetermined. Trimming cost V 1 base and J 3 bases, with 10 bases left between them. The V gene's germline CDR1 is LGHNA and CDR2 YNFKEQ. The CDR3 has 15 amino acids.

This clone showed up just once. V is TRBV28 and J is TRBJ2-1; D is possibly TRBD1 (5 bases). The germline CDR1 and CDR2 sequences are MDHEN and SYDVKM. The length of the CDR3 is 17 residues. V dropped 7 bases and J dropped 0 bases, with 19 bases sitting between them. In DNA form, the CDR3 reads TGTGCCAGCACCTCTGCTGGACAACGGAGCTCCTACAATGAGCAGTTCTTC. It codes for CASTSAGQRSSYNEQFF. Based on the CDR3 plus reference TRBV28 and TRBJ2-1, the full variable domain is DVKVTQSSRYLVKRTGEKVFLECVQDMDHENMFWYRQDPGLGLRLIYFSYDVKMKEKGDIPEGYSVSREKKERFSLILESASTNQTSMYLCASTSAGQRSSYNEQFFGPGTRLTVL.